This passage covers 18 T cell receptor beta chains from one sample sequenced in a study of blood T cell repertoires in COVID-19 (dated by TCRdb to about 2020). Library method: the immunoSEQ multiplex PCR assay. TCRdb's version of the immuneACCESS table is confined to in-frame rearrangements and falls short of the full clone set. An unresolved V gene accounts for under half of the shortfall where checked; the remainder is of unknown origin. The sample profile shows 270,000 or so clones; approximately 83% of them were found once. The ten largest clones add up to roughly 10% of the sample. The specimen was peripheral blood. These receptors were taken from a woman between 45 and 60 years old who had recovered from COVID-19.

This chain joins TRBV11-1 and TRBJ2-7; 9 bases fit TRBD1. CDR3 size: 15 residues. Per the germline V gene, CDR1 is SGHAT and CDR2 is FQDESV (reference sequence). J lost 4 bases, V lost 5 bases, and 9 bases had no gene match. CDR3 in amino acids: CASSPPGQGTYEQYF. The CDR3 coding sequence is TGTGCCAGCAGCCCCCCGGGACAGGGTACGTACGAGCAGTACTTC. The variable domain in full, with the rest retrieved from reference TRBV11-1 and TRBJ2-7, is EAEVAQSPRYKITEKSQAVAFWCDPISGHATLYWYRQILGQGPELLVQFQDESVVDDSQLPKDRFSAERLKGVDSTLKIQPAELGDSAMYLCASSPPGQGTYEQYFGPGTRLTVT.

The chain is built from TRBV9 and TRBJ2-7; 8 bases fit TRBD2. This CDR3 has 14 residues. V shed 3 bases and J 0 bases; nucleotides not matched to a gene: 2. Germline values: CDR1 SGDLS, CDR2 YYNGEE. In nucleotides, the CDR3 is TGTGCCAGCAGCGCGGGGGGGAGCTCCTACGAGCAGTACTTC. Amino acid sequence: CASSAGGSSYEQYF.

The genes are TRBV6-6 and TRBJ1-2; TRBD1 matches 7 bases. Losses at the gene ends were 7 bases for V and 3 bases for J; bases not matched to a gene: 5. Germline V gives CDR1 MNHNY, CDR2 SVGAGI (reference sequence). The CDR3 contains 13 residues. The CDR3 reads CASTPGTDYGYTF. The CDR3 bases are TGTGCCAGCACGCCCGGGACAGACTATGGCTACACCTTC.

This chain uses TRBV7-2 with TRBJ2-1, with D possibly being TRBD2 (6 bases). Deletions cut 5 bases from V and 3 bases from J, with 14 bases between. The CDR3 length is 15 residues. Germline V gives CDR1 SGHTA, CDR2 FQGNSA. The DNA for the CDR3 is TGTGCCAGCAGCCCAAGCGGGTCCGGCTACAATGAGCAGTTCTTC. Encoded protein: CASSPSGSGYNEQFF.

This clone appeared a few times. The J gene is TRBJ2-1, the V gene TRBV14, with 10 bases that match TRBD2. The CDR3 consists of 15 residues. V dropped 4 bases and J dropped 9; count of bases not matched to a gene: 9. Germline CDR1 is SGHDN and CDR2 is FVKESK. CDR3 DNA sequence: TGTGCCAGCAGCCCCCTACTAGCGGGAAGCGGTGAGCAGTTCTTC. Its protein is CASSPLLAGSGEQFF.

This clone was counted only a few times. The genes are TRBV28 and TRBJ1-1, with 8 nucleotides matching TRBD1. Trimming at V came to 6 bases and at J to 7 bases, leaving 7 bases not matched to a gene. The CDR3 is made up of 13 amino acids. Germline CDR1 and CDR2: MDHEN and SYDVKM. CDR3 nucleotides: TGTGCCAGCAGGTTACAGGGGGTAGGTGAAGCTTTCTTT. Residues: CASRLQGVGEAFF.

The CDR3 is CASRPHGGGSYEQYF. The CDR3, as DNA: TGTGCCAGCAGGCCTCATGGCGGGGGGTCCTACGAGCAGTACTTC. The V and J genes are TRBV7-9 and TRBJ2-7; TRBD2 matches 8 bases. This CDR3 is built from 15 residues. Looked up from germline, CDR1 is SEHNR and CDR2 is FQNEAQ (reference sequence). After removal of 6 bases from V and 1 base from J, the junction contained 8 bases not matched to a gene.

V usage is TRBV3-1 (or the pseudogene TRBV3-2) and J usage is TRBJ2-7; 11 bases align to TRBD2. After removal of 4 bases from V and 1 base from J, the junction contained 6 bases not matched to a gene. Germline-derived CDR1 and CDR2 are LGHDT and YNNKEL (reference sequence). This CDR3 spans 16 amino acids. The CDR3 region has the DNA TGTGCCAGCAGCCTGGCCGGGACTAGCGGTTCCTACGAGCAGTACTTC. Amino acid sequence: CASSLAGTSGSYEQYF.

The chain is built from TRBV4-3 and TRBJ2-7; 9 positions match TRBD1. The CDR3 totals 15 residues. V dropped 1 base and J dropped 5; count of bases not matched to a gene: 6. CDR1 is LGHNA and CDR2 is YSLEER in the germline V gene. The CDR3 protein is CASSQGSGQGNEQYF. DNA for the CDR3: TGCGCCAGCAGCCAAGGCTCGGGACAGGGTAACGAGCAGTACTTC.

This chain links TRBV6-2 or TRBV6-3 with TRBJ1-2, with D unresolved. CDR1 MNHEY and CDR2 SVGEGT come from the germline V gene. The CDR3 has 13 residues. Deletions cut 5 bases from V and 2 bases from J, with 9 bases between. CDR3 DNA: TGTGCCAGCAGTCAAGAACAGAACTATGGCTACACCTTC. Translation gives CASSQEQNYGYTF.

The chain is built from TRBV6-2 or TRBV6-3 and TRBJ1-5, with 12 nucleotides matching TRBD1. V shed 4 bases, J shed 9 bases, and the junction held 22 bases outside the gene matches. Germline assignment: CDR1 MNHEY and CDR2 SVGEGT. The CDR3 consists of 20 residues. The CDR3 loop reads CASSSSSRDRGRTVSPPQHF. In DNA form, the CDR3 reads TGTGCCAGCAGTTCCTCCTCCCGGGACAGGGGGCGAACGGTCTCCCCGCCCCAGCATTTT.

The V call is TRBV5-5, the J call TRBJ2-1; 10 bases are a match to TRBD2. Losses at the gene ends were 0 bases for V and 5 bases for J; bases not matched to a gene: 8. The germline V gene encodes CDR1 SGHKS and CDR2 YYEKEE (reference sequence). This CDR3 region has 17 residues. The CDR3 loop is CASSLVPATSGNNEQFF. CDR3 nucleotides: TGTGCCAGCAGCTTGGTCCCTGCCACTAGCGGGAACAATGAGCAGTTCTTC.

CDR3 in amino acids: CASSSESETVNIQYF. CDR3 in DNA: TGTGCCAGCAGTTCGGAGTCGGAGACAGTCAACATTCAGTACTTC. V and J are TRBV28 and TRBJ2-4; perhaps TRBD1 as D (5 bases). The CDR3 has 15 amino acids. CDR1 MDHEN and CDR2 SYDVKM come from the germline V gene. The V gene lost 4 bases and the J gene lost 7 bases, with 17 bases spanning the gap.

CDR3: CASSQDGAGGPSGELFF. CDR3 bases: TGTGCCAGCAGCCAAGACGGCGCGGGAGGGCCGTCCGGGGAGCTGTTTTTT. The gene calls are TRBV3-1 (or the pseudogene TRBV3-2) and TRBJ2-2; 9 nucleotides align to TRBD2. CDR3 length: 17 residues. Unmatched junction bases numbered 8, after V lost 0 bases and J lost 6 bases. CDR1 is LGHDT and CDR2 is YNNKEL in the germline V gene (reference sequence).

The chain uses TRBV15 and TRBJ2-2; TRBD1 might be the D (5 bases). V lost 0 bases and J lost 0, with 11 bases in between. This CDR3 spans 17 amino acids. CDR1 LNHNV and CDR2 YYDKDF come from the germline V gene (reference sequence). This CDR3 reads CATSRDRSTANTGELFF. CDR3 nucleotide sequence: TGTGCCACCAGCAGAGATCGGTCGACAGCGAACACCGGGGAGCTGTTTTTT.

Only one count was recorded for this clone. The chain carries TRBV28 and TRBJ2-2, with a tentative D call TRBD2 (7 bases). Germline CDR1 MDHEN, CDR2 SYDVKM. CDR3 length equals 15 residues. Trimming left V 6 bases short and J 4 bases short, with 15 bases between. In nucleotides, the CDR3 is TGTGCCAGCAGCCTGTCGGGGGGCAGCACCGGGGAGCTGTTTTTT. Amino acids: CASSLSGGSTGELFF.

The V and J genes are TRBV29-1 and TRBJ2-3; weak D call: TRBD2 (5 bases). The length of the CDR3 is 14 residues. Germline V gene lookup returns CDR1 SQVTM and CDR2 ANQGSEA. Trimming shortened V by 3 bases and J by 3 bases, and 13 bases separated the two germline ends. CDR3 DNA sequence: TGCAGCGTTGAGTGGGAGTTGGAAACAGATACGCAGTATTTT. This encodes CSVEWELETDTQYF.

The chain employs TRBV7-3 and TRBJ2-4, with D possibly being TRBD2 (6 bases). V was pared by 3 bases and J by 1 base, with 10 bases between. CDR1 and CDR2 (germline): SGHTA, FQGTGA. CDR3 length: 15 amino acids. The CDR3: CASSLEGLAKNIQYF. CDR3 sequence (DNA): TGTGCCAGCAGCTTGGAGGGGCTGGCCAAAAACATTCAGTACTTC.